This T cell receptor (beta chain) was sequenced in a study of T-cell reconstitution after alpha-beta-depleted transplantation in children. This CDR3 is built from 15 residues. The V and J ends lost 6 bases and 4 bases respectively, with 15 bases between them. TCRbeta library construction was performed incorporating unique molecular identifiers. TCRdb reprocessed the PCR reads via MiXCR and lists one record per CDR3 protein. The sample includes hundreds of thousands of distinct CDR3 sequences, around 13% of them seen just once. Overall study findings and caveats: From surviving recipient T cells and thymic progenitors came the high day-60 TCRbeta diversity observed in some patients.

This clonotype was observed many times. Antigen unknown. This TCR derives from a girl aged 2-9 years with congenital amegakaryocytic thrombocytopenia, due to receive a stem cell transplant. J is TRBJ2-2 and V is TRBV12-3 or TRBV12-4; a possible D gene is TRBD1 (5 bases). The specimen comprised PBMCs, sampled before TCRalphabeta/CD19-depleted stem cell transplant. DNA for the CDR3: TGTGCCAGCAGCTTGTCCAGGGAAGGCACCGGGGAGCTGTTTTTT. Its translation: CASSLSREGTGELFF.